What follows is one T cell receptor (beta chain) and its context. Its antigen is currently unknown. Germline loops: CDR1 SGDLS, CDR2 YYNGEE. Deletions cut 0 bases from V and 7 bases from J, with 13 bases between. The CDR3 has 14 residues. The sample comes from a study of CD8 T cells in Susac syndrome. At the level of the study: Within the sequenced Susac syndrome patient group, six exhibited active disease and eight were in remission. Patients with Susac syndrome were therapy-naive, on corticosteroids, or on intravenous immunoglobulin alone at blood draw. Study-level results: The CD4+ T cell repertoires, which came from Susac syndrome patients, showed no sign of clonal expansion.

When the RNA was reverse transcribed, random hexamers were used with an input of 0.5 to 1 ug. Amplification of TCR beta CDR3 used immunoSEQ multiplex PCR across 54 Vbeta and 13 Jbeta. TCRdb reprocessed the immunoSEQ multiplex PCR reads with MiXCR, giving one entry per CDR3 protein. The table lists about 180,000 distinct CDR3 sequences, roughly 94% of them singletons. The source material was CD4+ T cells from PBMCs. This TCR derives from a human donor with Susac syndrome. This chain connects TRBV9 to TRBJ1-1; D gene ambiguous. The CDR3 sequence is CASSVDSGEGEAFF. In nucleotides, the CDR3 is TGTGCCAGCAGCGTAGATAGCGGGGAAGGTGAAGCTTTCTTT.